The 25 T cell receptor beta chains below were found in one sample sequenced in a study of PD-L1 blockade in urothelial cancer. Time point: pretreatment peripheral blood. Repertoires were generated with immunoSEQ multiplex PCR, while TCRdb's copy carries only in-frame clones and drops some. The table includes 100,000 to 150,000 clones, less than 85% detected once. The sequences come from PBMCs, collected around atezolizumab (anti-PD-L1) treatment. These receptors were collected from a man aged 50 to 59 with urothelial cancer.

CDR3 protein: CASSVGVGGGGQETQYF. The CDR3 DNA reads as TGTGCCAGCAGCGTAGGGGTGGGAGGGGGAGGGCAAGAGACCCAGTACTTC. The rearrangement joins TRBV9 to TRBJ2-5, with a possible D match to TRBD2 (7 bases). Germline V gene lookup returns CDR1 SGDLS and CDR2 YYNGEE. There are 17 residues in the CDR3. V was clipped by 0 bases and J by 2 bases, with 17 bases between them.

The DNA of the CDR3 is TGTGCCAGCAGTTACCAGGGGGGAACCGGGGAGCTGTTTTTT. Amino acid sequence: CASSYQGGTGELFF. The chain recombines TRBV2 with TRBJ2-2; D is possibly TRBD1 (7 bases). From germline, CDR1 is SNHLY and CDR2 FYNNEI. V was trimmed by 5 bases and J by 5 bases, leaving 12 bases between them. The CDR3 length is 14 residues.

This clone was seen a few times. The CDR3 nucleotides read TGTGCCAGCAGTTTAAAAGCGGCTCTCTACGAGCAGTACTTC. It yields the protein CASSLKAALYEQYF. The rearrangement links TRBV28 to TRBJ2-7; possibly TRBD2 for D (5 bases). Germline V CDR1 and CDR2: MDHEN, SYDVKM. The length of the CDR3 is 14 residues. The ends were cut back, 2 bases at V and 3 bases at J, with 11 bases in the middle.

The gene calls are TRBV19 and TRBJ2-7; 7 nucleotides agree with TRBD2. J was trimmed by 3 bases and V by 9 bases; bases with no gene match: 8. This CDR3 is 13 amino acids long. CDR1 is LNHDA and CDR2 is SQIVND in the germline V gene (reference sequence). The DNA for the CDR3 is TGTGCCAGCGGGAGGCCGGGAGACTACGAGCAGTACTTC. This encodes CASGRPGDYEQYF.

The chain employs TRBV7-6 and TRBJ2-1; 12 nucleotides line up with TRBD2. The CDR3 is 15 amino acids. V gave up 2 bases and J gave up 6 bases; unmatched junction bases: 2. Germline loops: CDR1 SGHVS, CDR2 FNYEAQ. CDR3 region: CASSLLAGGPNEQFF. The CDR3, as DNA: TGTGCCAGCAGCTTACTAGCGGGAGGGCCCAATGAGCAGTTCTTC.

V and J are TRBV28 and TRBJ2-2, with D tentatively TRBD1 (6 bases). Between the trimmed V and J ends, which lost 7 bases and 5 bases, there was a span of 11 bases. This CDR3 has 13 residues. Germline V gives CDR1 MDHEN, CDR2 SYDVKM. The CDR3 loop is CASTRGQTGELFF. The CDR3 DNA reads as TGTGCCAGCACCCGAGGACAGACCGGGGAGCTGTTTTTT.

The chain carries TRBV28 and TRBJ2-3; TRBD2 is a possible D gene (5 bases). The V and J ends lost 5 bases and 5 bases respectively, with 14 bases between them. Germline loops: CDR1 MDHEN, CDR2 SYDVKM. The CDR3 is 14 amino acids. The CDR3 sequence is CASSHLALLDTQYF. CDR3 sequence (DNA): TGTGCCAGCAGTCACCTAGCCCTCCTAGATACGCAGTATTTT.

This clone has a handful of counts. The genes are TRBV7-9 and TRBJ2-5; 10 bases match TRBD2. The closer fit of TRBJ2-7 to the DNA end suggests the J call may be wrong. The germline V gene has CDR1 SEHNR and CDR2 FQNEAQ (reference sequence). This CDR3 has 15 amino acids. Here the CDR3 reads CASSRSLGTSDEQYF. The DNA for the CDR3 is TGTGCCAGCAGCCGCAGTTTAGGGACTAGCGACGAGCAGTACTTC.

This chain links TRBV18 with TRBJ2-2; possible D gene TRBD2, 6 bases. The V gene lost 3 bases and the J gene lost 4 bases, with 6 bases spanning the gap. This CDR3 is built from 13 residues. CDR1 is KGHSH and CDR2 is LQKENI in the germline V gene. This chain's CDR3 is CASSPTSTGELFF. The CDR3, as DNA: TGTGCCAGCTCACCGACTAGCACCGGGGAGCTGTTTTTT.

The CDR3 DNA sequence: TGTGCCAGCAGGGTTCAGGGGGGAGGCTACACCTTC. This sequence encodes CASRVQGGGYTF. J is TRBJ1-2 and V is TRBV2, with TRBD1 matching over 7 bases. The CDR3 covers 12 residues. Germline V CDR1 and CDR2: SNHLY, FYNNEI. The ends lost 6 bases at V and 8 bases at J; junction bases unmatched: 6.

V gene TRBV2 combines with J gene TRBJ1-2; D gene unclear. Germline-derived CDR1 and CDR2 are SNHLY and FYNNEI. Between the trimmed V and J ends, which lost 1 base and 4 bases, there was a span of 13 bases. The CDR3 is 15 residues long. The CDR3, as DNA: TGTGCCAGCAGTGAAGACATCAGGTATCTCTATGGCTACACCTTC. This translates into CASSEDIRYLYGYTF.

CDR3 bases: TGTGCCAGCAGTCGCACCGGGGACAGTTTGAATCAGCCCCAGCATTTT. It encodes CASSRTGDSLNQPQHF. The rearrangement joins TRBV2 to TRBJ1-5; 7 bases match TRBD1. Germline V gene sequence: CDR1 SNHLY, CDR2 FYNNEI. The CDR3 runs to 16 residues. The trim removed 5 bases at V and 4 bases at J, leaving 11 bases unmatched.

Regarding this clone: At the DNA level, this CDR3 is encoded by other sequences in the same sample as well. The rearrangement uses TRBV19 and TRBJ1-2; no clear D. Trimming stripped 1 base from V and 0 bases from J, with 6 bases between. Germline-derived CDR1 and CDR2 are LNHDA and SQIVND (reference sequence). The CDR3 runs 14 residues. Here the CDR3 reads CASSIVGANYGYTF. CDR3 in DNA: TGTGCCAGTAGTATAGTGGGAGCTAACTATGGCTACACCTTC.

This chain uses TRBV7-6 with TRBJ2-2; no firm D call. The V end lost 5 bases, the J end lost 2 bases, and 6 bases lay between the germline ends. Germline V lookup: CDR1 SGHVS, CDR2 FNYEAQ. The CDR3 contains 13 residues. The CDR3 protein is CASSPSNTGELFF. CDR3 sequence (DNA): TGTGCCAGCAGCCCGTCCAACACCGGGGAGCTGTTTTTT.

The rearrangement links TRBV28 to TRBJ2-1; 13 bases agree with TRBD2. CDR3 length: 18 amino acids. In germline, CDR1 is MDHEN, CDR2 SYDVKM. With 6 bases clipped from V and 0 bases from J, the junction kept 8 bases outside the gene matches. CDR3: CASSILAGGDSSYNEQFF. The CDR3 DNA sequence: TGTGCCAGCAGCATACTAGCGGGAGGGGACAGCTCCTACAATGAGCAGTTCTTC.

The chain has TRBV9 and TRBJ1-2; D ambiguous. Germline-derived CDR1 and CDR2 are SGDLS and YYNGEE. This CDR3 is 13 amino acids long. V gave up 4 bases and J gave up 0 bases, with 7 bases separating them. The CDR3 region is CASSRDPNYGYTF. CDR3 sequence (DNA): TGTGCCAGCAGCCGGGATCCTAACTATGGCTACACCTTC.

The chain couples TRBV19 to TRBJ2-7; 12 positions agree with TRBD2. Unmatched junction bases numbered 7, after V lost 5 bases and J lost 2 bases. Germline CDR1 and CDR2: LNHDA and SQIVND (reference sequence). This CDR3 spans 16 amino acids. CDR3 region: CASSRTSGMRAYEQYF. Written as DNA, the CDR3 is TGTGCCAGTAGTCGGACTAGCGGGATGAGGGCCTACGAGCAGTACTTC.

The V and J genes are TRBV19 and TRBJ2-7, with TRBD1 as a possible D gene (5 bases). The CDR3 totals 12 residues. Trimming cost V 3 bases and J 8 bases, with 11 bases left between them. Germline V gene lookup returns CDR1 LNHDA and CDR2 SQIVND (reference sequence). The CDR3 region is CASSMQGLQQYF. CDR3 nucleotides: TGTGCCAGTAGTATGCAGGGTTTGCAGCAGTACTTC.

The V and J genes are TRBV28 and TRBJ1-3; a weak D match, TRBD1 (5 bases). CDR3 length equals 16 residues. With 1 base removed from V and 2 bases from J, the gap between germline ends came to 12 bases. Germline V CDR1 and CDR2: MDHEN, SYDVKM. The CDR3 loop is CASSLLGGFTGNTIYF. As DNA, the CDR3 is TGTGCCAGCAGTTTATTGGGGGGTTTCACTGGAAACACCATATATTTT.

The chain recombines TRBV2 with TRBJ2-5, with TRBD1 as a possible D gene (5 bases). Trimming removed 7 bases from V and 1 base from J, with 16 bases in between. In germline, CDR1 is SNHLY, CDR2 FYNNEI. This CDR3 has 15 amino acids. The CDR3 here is CASTPRGQTQETQYF. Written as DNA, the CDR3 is TGTGCCAGCACCCCTAGAGGACAAACCCAAGAGACCCAGTACTTC.

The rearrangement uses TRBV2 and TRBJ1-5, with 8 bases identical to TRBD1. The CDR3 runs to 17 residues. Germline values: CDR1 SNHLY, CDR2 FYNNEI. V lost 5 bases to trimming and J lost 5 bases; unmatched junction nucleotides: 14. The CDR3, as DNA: TGTGCCAGCAGTTCTCCTCCGACAGGGGCAAAGTATCAGCCCCAGCATTTT. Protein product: CASSSPPTGAKYQPQHF.

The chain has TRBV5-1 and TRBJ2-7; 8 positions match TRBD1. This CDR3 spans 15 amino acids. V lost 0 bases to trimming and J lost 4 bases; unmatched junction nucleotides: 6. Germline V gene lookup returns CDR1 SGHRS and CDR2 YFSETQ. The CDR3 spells CASSLAQGASYEQYF. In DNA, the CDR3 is TGCGCCAGCAGCTTGGCCCAGGGGGCGAGTTACGAGCAGTACTTC.

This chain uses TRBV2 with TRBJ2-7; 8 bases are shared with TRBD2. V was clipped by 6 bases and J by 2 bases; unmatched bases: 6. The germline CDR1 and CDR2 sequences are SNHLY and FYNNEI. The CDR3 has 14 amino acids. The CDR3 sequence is CASSVAGMTYEQYF. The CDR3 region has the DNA TGTGCCAGCAGCGTAGCGGGAATGACCTACGAGCAGTACTTC. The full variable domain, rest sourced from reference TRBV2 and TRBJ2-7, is EPEVTQTPSHQVTQMGQEVILRCVPISNHLYFYWYRQILGQKVEFLVSFYNNEISEKSEIFDDQFSVERPDGSNFTLKIRSTKLEDSAMYFCASSVAGMTYEQYFGPGTRLTVT.

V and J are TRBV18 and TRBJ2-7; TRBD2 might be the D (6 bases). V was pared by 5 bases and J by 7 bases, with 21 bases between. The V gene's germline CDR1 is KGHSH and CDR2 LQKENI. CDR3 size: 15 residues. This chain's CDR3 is CASSTQLTSAGEQYF. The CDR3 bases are TGTGCCAGCTCAACTCAACTAACCTCTGCGGGAGAGCAGTACTTC.

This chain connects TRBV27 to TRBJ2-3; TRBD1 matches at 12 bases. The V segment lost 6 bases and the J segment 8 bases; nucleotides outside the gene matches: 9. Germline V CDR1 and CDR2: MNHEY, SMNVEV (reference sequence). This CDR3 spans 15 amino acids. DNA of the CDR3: TGTGCCAGCAGCGTCCCGGGACAGGGGGCCGGTACGCAGTATTTT. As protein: CASSVPGQGAGTQYF.